This TCR beta chain originates from a study of cytomegalovirus exposure and HLA in healthy donors. Study overall: The roughly 110 validation repertoires were produced on the same platform as the roughly 660 repertoires of the first cohort. This was reported in a later analysis. Study results and caveats: A classifier reportedly called cytomegalovirus status with high sensitivity and specificity. For most TCR sequences rarity was the rule, although some public TCRs occurred in many donors. The authors enumerated 150 to 200 TCR beta chains as linked to cytomegalovirus.

In the case of this clone: Its antigen is unknown.

Germline loops: CDR1 SGHAT, CDR2 FQNNGV. This CDR3 is 15 amino acids long. Trimming took 7 bases from V and 3 from J; bases not matched to a gene: 12. TCRdb's copy holds only in-frame clones and misses some; the assay was immunoSEQ multiplex PCR. The repertoire has roughly 330,000 clones, approximately 86% of them found once; the top ten carry about 1%. The TCR sequence derives from a woman younger than 45 in good health and CMV-seropositive. The rearrangement joins TRBV11-2 to TRBJ2-7, with 7 bases aligning to TRBD1. The sample comprised PBMCs. The CDR3 reads CASTGDRAAGYEQYF. The DNA for the CDR3 is TGTGCCAGCACCGGAGACAGGGCGGCCGGCTACGAGCAGTACTTC.